The rows below give T cell receptor beta chains drawn from one sample of a study of CD8+CD57+ T cells in acquired aplastic anemia. TCRdb used MiXCR to reprocess the reads, holding one entry per CDR3 protein. The sample includes 220,000 or so distinct CDR3 sequences, around three fifths of them seen just once. The sequencing input was sorted CD4+, CD8+, or CD8+CD57+ T cells (not recorded which) from PBMCs. The receptors derive from a human donor with aplastic anemia. CDR3s include the opening cysteine and the closing phenylalanine or tryptophan. D genes are given only for firm matches. The size entry is marked missing in some rows and otherwise reads once, few, many or a size class.

v_call,clone_size,d_call,j_call,cdr3_aa,cdr3_nt
TRBV24-1,.,.,TRBJ2-1,CATSDLNRRDEQFF,TGTGCCACCAGTGATTTGAACAGGAGGGATGAGCAGTTCTTC
TRBV2,.,TRBD2,TRBJ2-1,CASSYRSSGGAKYNEQFF,TGTGCCAGCAGTTACAGGTCTAGCGGGGGGGCAAAGTACAATGAGCAGTTCTTC
TRBV2,.,.,TRBJ2-1,CASSEKRSWVLGSYNEQFF,TGTGCCAGCAGTGAGAAGCGAAGTTGGGTCTTGGGCTCCTACAATGAGCAGTTCTTC
TRBV9,.,TRBD1,TRBJ1-2,CASSVGDSVYGYTF,TGTGCCAGCAGCGTAGGGGACAGCGTCTATGGCTACACCTTC
TRBV20-1,.,TRBD1,TRBJ2-3,CSTGQGGRADTQYF,TGCAGTACAGGACAGGGCGGTAGGGCAGATACGCAGTATTTT
TRBV6-2/TRBV6-3,.,.,TRBJ1-5,CASRQNEQGHF,TGTGCCAGCAGACAGAACGAACAGGGGCATTTT
TRBV19,once,.,TRBJ1-3,CASSVGPNSGNTIYF,TGTGCCAGTAGTGTAGGCCCGAACTCTGGAAACACCATATATTTT
TRBV20-1,.,TRBD1,TRBJ2-5,CSAQRGTGGLGETQYF,TGCAGTGCCCAGCGCGGGACAGGGGGCCTCGGGGAGACCCAGTACTTC
TRBV15,many,.,TRBJ2-5,CATSSLAGGGETQYF,TGTGCCACCAGCAGCCTCGCAGGAGGAGGGGAGACCCAGTACTTC
TRBV11-2,few,.,TRBJ2-5,CASSLAQSGWGTQYF,TGTGCCAGCAGCTTAGCGCAGTCGGGCTGGGGGACCCAGTACTTC
TRBV7-2,few,.,TRBJ2-1,CASSLVSGEQFF,TGTGCCAGCAGCTTAGTTTCGGGTGAGCAGTTCTTC
TRBV20-1,.,.,TRBJ1-1,CSVSDKLEAFF,TGCAGTGTCTCGGACAAGCTAGAAGCTTTCTTT
TRBV24-1,.,.,TRBJ1-1,CATSDSGWNTEAFF,TGTGCCACCAGTGATTCGGGCTGGAACACTGAAGCTTTCTTT
TRBV9,.,.,TRBJ2-6,CASSVVRAGANVLTF,TGTGCCAGCAGCGTAGTTAGGGCTGGGGCCAACGTCCTGACTTTC
TRBV7-9,once,.,TRBJ1-2,CASSLSSRTGYGYTF,TGTGCCAGCAGCTTAAGCTCAAGAACAGGCTATGGCTACACCTTC
TRBV12-3/TRBV12-4,.,TRBD2,TRBJ2-5,CASSLGTRGETQYF,TGTGCCAGCAGTTTAGGGACTAGAGGTGAGACCCAGTACTTC
TRBV7-6,.,TRBD1,TRBJ1-4,CASSLAPNEGQFYF,TGTGCCAGCAGCTTAGCTCCGAATGAGGGACAGTTCTATTTT
TRBV10-2,few,TRBD1,TRBJ1-5,CASSDKQGLVGQPQHF,TGCGCCAGCAGCGATAAACAGGGGCTGGTGGGTCAGCCCCAGCATTTT
TRBV7-2,.,TRBD1,TRBJ2-3,CASSLGRTGDTQYF,TGTGCCAGCAGCTTAGGCAGGACAGGCGATACGCAGTATTTT
TRBV19,.,.,TRBJ1-2,CASKTPRYGYTF,TGTGCCAGTAAGACACCGCGGTATGGCTACACCTTC
TRBV29-1,once,.,TRBJ2-3,CSASDPLYGTADTQYF,TGCAGCGCCTCTGACCCCCTCTATGGCACCGCAGATACGCAGTATTTT
TRBV12-5,.,.,TRBJ2-3,CASGTVDTQYF,TGTGCTAGTGGGACAGTGGATACGCAGTATTTT
TRBV10-3,.,TRBD1,TRBJ1-2,CALGEDRVYGYTF,TGTGCCCTCGGTGAGGACAGGGTCTATGGCTACACCTTC
TRBV5-5,few,.,TRBJ1-6,CASSLARGGRNSPLHF,TGTGCCAGCAGCTTGGCCAGGGGCGGAAGGAATTCACCCCTCCACTTT
TRBV15,.,.,TRBJ2-1,CATGIPYNEQFF,TGTGCCACCGGTATCCCCTACAATGAGCAGTTCTTC
TRBV5-1,.,.,TRBJ2-1,CASSLDGSSYNEQFF,TGCGCCAGCAGCTTGGACGGGAGCTCCTACAATGAGCAGTTCTTC
TRBV7-9,.,.,TRBJ2-7,CASSLQNYEQYF,TGTGCCAGCAGCTTGCAGAACTACGAGCAGTACTTC
TRBV5-1,.,.,TRBJ1-6,CASSAQASTDSPLHF,TGCGCCAGCAGCGCACAGGCCAGCACTGATTCACCCCTCCACTTT
TRBV2,once,TRBD1,TRBJ2-3,CASSIPGQATDTQYF,TGTGCCAGCAGTATTCCGGGACAGGCCACAGATACGCAGTATTTT
TRBV5-5,.,.,TRBJ2-1,CASTPWSNEQFF,TGTGCCAGCACCCCCTGGAGCAATGAGCAGTTCTTC
TRBV6-1,.,.,TRBJ1-2,CASSDEAGWGRVEGYTF,TGTGCCAGCAGTGATGAGGCAGGGTGGGGCCGGGTTGAAGGCTACACCTTC
TRBV5-1,once,TRBD2,TRBJ2-3,CASSLAAGGNTQYF,TGTGCCAGCAGCTTGGCTGCGGGGGGAAATACGCAGTATTTT
TRBV24-1,.,TRBD1,TRBJ2-5,CASRVAGGRETQYF,TGTGCCAGCAGAGTAGCAGGGGGCAGGGAGACCCAGTACTTC
TRBV7-8,.,.,TRBJ2-7,CASSLEVEGQPYEQYF,TGTGCCAGCAGCTTAGAAGTGGAGGGACAGCCCTACGAGCAGTACTTC
TRBV29-1,.,.,TRBJ2-1,CSVEGYHYNEQFF,TGCAGCGTTGAGGGCTATCATTACAATGAGCAGTTCTTC
TRBV7-2,.,.,TRBJ1-1,CASTVGPWGDTEAFF,TGTGCCAGCACCGTTGGGCCCTGGGGCGACACTGAAGCTTTCTTT
TRBV15,.,TRBD1,TRBJ1-5,CATSRGGQSDSNQPQHF,TGTGCCACCAGCAGGGGGGGACAGAGTGATAGCAATCAGCCCCAGCATTTT
TRBV7-8,.,TRBD1,TRBJ2-7,CASSSYRGVNEQYF,TGTGCCAGCAGCTCCTACAGGGGAGTAAACGAGCAGTACTTC
TRBV2,.,TRBD1,TRBJ2-7,CASSRGQEYEQYF,TGTGCCAGCAGCCGGGGACAGGAGTACGAGCAGTACTTC
TRBV29-1,few,TRBD1,TRBJ1-2,CSAGDRAYGYTF,TGCAGCGCTGGGGACAGGGCTTATGGCTACACCTTC
TRBV20-1,.,TRBD2,TRBJ2-1,CKTSGQTSSEQFF,TGCAAAACTAGCGGCCAAACGAGCTCTGAGCAGTTCTTC
TRBV2,once,.,TRBJ1-3,CASSVGTTGNTIYF,TGTGCCAGCAGTGTAGGGACGACTGGAAACACCATATATTTT